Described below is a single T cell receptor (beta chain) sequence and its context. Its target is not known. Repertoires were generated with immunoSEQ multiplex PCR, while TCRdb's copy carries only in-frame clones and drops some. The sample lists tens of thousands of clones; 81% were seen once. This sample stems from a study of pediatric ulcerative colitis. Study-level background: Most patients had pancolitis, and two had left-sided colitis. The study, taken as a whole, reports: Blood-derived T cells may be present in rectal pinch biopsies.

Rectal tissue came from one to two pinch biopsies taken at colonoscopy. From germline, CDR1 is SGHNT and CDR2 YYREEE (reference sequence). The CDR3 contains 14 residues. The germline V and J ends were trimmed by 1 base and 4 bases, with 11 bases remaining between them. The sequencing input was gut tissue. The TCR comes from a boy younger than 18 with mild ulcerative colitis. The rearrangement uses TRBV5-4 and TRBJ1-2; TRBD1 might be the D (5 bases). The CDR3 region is CASSLTRDLYGYTF. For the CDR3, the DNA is TGTGCCAGCAGCTTGACGAGGGACCTCTATGGCTACACCTTC.